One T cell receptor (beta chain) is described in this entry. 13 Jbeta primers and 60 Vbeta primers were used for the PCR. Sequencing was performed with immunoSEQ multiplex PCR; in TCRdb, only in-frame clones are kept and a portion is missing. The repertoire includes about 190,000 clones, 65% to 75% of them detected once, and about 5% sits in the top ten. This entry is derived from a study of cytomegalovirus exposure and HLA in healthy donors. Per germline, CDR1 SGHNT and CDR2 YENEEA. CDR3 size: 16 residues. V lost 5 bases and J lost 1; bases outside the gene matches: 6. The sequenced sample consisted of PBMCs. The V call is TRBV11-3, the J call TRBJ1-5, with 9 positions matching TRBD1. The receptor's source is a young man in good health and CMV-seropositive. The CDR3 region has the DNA TGTGCCAGCAGCCTTACAGGGGGCGGAAGCAATCAGCCCCAGCATTTT. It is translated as CASSLTGGGSNQPQHF.